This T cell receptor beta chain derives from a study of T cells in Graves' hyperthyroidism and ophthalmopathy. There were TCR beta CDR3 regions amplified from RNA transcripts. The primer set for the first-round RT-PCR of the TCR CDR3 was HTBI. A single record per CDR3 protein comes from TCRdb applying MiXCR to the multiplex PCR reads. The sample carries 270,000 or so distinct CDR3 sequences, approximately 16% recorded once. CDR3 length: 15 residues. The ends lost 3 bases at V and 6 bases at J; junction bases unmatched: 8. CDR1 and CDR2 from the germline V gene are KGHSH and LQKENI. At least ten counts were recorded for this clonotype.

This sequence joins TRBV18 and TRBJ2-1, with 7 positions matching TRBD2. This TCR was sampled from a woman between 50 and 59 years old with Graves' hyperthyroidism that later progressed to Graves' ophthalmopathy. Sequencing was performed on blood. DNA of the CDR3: TGTGCCAGCTCACCGACTATCCGCGGGAGCAATGAGCAGTTCTTC. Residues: CASSPTIRGSNEQFF.